This T cell receptor beta chain was sequenced for a study of human T cells and chemical hapten exposure. Study-wide background: Patches that contained 0.01% DPC were applied to the upper back and read at 6 days.

The time point here: pre-sensitization, week 0. The treatment is: therapeutic diphenylcyclopropenone sensitization with weekly scalp DPC. The ends were cut back, 5 bases at V and 4 bases at J, with 11 bases in the middle. The CDR3 length is 12 residues. Looked up from germline, CDR1 is SQVTM and CDR2 is ANQGSEA. Ten or more counts support this clonotype. In the authors' methods: Ranging from roughly 23,224 to 750,000, TCR counts per sample had a median value of around 90,000. TCRdb re-analysed the RACE reads in MiXCR, keeping a single row per CDR3 protein. The V and J calls here are based on TCRdb, not the publication. This repertoire shows some 36,000 distinct CDR3 sequences, approximately 7.6% found once; its top ten account for over 1%.

This receptor was obtained from a woman aged 50 to 65 with alopecia areata. Some clones in this sample may be carry-over from other donors' samples. The sequenced sample was whole blood, obtained in connection with sensitization to the hapten diphenylcyclopropenone (DPC). This chain uses TRBV29-1 with TRBJ1-2, with D possibly TRBD1 on 6 matching bases. CDR3 bases: TGCAGCGTTCCTGGAGGGGGCTATGGCTACACCTTC. It yields the protein CSVPGGGYGYTF.